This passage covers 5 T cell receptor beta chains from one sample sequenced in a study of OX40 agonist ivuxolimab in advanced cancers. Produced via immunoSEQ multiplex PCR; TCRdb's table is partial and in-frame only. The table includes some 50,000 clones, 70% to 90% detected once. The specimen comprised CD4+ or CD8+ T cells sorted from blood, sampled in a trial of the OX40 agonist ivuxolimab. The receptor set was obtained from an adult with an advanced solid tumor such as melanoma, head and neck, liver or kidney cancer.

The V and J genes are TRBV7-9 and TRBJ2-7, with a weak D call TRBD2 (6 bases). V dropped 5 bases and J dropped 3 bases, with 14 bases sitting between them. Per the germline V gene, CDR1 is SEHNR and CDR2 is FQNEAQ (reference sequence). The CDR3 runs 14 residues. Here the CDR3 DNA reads TGTGCCAGCAGCAAAATCACCGGGAGCTACGAGCAGTACTTC. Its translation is CASSKITGSYEQYF.

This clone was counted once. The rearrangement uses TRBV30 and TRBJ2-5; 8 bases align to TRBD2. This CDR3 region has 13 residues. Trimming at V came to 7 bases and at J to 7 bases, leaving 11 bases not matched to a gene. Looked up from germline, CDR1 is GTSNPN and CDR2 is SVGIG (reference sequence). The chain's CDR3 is CASSTSGGWTQYF. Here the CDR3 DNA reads TGTGCCTCCTCCACTAGCGGCGGCTGGACCCAGTACTTC.

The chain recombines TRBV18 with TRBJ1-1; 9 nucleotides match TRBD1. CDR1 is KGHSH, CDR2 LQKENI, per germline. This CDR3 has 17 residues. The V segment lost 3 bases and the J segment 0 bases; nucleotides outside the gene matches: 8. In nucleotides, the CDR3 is TGTGCCAGCTCACCGACAGGACAGGGGAACATGAACACTGAAGCTTTCTTT. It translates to CASSPTGQGNMNTEAFF.

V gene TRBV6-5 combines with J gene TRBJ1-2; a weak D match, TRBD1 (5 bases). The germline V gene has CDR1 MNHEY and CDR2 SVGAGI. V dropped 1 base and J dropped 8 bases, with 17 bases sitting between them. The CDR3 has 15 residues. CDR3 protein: CASSYYRSGSGGYTF. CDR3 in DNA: TGTGCCAGCAGTTACTACAGGTCGGGTTCCGGCGGCTACACCTTC.

The CDR3 DNA is TGCGCCAGCAGCTTGAACGCGGGAGGGCCTCAAGAGACCCAGTACTTC. Translated, it gives CASSLNAGGPQETQYF. The chain links TRBV5-1 to TRBJ2-5; 9 nucleotides match TRBD2. Germline V gene lookup returns CDR1 SGHRS and CDR2 YFSETQ. There are 16 residues in the CDR3. J gave up 2 bases and V 1 base, and 6 bases lay outside the gene matches. Looking up the rest from reference TRBV5-1 and TRBJ2-5 gives the full variable domain: KAGVTQTPRYLIKTRGQQVTLSCSPISGHRSVSWYQQTPGQGLQFLFEYFSETQRNKGNFPGRFSGRQFSNSRSEMNVSTLELGDSALYLCASSLNAGGPQETQYFGPGTRLLVL.